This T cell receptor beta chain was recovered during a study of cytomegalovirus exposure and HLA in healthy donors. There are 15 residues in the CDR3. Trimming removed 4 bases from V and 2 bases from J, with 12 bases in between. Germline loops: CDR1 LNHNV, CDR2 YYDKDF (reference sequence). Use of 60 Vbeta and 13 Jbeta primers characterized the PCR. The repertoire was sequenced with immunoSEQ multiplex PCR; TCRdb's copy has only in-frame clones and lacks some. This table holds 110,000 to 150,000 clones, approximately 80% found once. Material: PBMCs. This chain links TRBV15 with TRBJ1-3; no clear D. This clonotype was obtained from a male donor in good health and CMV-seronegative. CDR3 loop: CATSIAAGTGNTIYF. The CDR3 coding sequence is TGTGCCACCAGCATAGCCGCGGGAACTGGAAACACCATATATTTT.